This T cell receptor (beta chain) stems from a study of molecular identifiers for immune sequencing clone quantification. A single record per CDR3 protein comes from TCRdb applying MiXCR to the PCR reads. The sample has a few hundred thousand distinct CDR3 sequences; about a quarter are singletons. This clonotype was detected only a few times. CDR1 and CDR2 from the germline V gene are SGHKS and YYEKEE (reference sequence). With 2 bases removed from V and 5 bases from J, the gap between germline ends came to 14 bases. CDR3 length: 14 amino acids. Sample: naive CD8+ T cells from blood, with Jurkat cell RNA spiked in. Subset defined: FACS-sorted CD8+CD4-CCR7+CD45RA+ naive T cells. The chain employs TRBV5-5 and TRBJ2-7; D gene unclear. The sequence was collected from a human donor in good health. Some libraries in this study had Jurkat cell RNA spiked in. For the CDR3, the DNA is TGTGCCAGCAGCTTTCTCGGCCAGTCCAACGAGCAGTACTTC. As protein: CASSFLGQSNEQYF. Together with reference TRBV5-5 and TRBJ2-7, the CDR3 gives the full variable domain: DAGVTQSPTHLIKTRGQQVTLRCSPISGHKSVSWYQQVLGQGPQFIFQYYEKEERGRGNFPDRFSARQFPNYSSELNVNALLLGDSALYLCASSFLGQSNEQYFGPGTRLTVT.